The 3 T cell receptor beta chains below all came from one sample that was sequenced in a study of CD8 T cells in ankylosing spondylitis. TCRdb fed the 5' RACE reads into MiXCR, producing one record per CDR3 protein. The repertoire consists of about 210,000 distinct CDR3 sequences, with approximately 7.6% occurring once and the leading ten covering more than 4%. Sequenced input: blood, either unsorted or a sorted T cell fraction (not recorded which). All receptors derive from a female donor with ankylosing spondylitis or in good health (not recorded which).

This clonotype came up many times. This rearrangement joins TRBV6-2 or TRBV6-3 to TRBJ2-2; D tentatively fits TRBD1 or TRBD2 (5 bases each). The CDR3 length is 21 residues. V lost 2 bases to trimming and J lost 2 bases, with 27 bases between them. The germline CDR1 and CDR2 sequences are MNHEY and SVGEGT. CDR3: CASSYRARTILRDGNTGELFF. Written as DNA, the CDR3 is TGTGCCAGCAGTTACCGCGCGAGGACCATACTCCGGGACGGCAACACCGGGGAGCTGTTTTTT.

The sample holds many counts of this clonotype. The chain couples TRBV27 to TRBJ1-5, with unresolved D. In germline, CDR1 is MNHEY, CDR2 SMNVEV (reference sequence). Trimming took off 3 bases at V and 7 bases at J, with 7 bases between the two ends. The CDR3 is made up of 12 amino acids. The CDR3 DNA is TGTGCCAGCAGTTTCCCGGGACAGCCCCAGCATTTT. This codes for CASSFPGQPQHF.

This clonotype was detected ten times or more. This chain uses TRBV18 with TRBJ2-7; 10 nucleotides line up with TRBD2. V trimming: 4 bases; J trimming: 6 bases; junction bases outside the gene matches: 15. The CDR3 totals 17 residues. Germline CDR1 and CDR2: KGHSH and LQKENI. The CDR3 region has the DNA TGTGCCAGCTCACTTCCAACCCCGGGACTAGCGCTCCTCGAGCAGTACTTC. Protein sequence: CASSLPTPGLALLEQYF. The whole variable domain, filled in from reference TRBV18 and TRBJ2-7, reads NAGVMQNPRHLVRRRGQEARLRCSPMKGHSHVYWYRQLPEEGLKFMVYLQKENIIDESGMPKERFSAEFPKEGPSILRIQQVVRGDSAAYFCASSLPTPGLALLEQYFGPGTRLTVT.